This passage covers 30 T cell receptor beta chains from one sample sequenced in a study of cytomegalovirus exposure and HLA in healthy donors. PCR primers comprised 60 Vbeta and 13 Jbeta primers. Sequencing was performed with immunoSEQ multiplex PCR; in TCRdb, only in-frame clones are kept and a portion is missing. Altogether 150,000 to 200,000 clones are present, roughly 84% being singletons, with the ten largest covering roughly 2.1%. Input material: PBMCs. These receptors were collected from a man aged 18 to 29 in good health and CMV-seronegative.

CDR3 residues: CASSKGTSGNYKGFF. DNA for the CDR3: TGTGCCAGCAGCAAAGGGACTAGCGGGAATTATAAGGGGTTCTTC. The chain employs TRBV21-1 and TRBJ2-1; whether TRBD2, the table's D call, matches the DNA was not checked. TRBV21-1 is described as a pseudogene. This CDR3 is built from 15 residues.

The CDR3 DNA sequence: TGTGCCAGCAGCAAGTATAGCGGGGACTCCCAAGAGACCCAGTACTTC. Protein sequence: CASSKYSGDSQETQYF. The chain employs TRBV9 and TRBJ2-5, with 8 bases matching TRBD2. The CDR3 extends over 16 amino acids. CDR1 and CDR2 from the germline V gene are SGDLS and YYNGEE. Trimming at V came to 4 bases and at J to 1 base, leaving 9 bases not matched to a gene.

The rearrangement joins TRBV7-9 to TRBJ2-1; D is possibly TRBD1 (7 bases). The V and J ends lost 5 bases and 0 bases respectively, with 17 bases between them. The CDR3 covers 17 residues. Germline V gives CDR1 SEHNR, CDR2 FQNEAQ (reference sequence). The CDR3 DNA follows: TGTGCCAGCAGCCCCGGAGGGGGCAGGGGCTCCTACAATGAGCAGTTCTTC. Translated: CASSPGGGRGSYNEQFF.

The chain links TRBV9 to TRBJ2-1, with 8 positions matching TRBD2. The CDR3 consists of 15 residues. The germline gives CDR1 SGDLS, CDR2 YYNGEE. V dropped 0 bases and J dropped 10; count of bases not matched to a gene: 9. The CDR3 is CASSVDHGRVREQFF. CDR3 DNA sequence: TGTGCCAGCAGCGTAGATCACGGGAGGGTCCGAGAGCAGTTCTTC.

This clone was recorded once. The CDR3 DNA reads TGTGCCACCGCGGGCGGGAACACTGAAGCTTTCTTT. Translating it yields CATAGGNTEAFF. V gene TRBV10-3 combines with J gene TRBJ1-1; D gene unclear. The CDR3 has 12 amino acids. Germline V gene sequence: CDR1 ENHRY, CDR2 SYGVKD. V dropped 10 bases and J dropped 1 base, with 10 bases sitting between them.

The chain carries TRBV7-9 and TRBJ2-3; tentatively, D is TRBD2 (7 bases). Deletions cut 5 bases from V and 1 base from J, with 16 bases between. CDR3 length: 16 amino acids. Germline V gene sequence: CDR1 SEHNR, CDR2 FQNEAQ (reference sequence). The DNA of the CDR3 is TGTGCCAGCAGCCTTGGGGGGGGGACACGCACAGATACGCAGTATTTT. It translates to CASSLGGGTRTDTQYF.

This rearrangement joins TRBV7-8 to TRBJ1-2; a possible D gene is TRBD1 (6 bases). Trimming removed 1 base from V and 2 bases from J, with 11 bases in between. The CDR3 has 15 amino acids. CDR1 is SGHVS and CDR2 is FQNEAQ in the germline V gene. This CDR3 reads CASSLVQGINYGYTF. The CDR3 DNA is TGTGCCAGCAGCTTAGTTCAGGGGATCAACTATGGCTACACCTTC.

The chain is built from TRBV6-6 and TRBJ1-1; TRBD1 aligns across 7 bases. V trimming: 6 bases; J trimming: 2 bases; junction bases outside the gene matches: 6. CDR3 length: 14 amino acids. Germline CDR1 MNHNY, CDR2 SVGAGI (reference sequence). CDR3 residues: CASRPGTVNTEAFF. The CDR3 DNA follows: TGTGCCAGCAGGCCCGGGACAGTTAACACTGAAGCTTTCTTT.

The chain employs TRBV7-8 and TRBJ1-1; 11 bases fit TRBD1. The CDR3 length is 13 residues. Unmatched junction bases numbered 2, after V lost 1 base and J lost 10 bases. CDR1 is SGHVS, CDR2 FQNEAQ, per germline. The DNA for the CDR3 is TGTGCCAGCAGCTTAGGGACAGGGGGCACAGCTTTCTTT. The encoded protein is CASSLGTGGTAFF.

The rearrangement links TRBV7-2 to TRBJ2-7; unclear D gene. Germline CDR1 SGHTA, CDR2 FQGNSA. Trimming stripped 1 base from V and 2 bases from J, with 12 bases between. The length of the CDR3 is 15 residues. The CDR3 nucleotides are TGTGCCAGCAGCTTAGGCCCACAGCCGACCTACGAGCAGTACTTC. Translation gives CASSLGPQPTYEQYF. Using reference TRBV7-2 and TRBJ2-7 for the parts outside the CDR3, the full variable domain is GAGVSQSPSNKVTEKGKDVELRCDPISGHTALYWYRQSLGQGLEFLIYFQGNSAPDKSGLPSDRFSAERTGGSVSTLTIQRTQQEDSAVYLCASSLGPQPTYEQYFGPGTRLTVT.

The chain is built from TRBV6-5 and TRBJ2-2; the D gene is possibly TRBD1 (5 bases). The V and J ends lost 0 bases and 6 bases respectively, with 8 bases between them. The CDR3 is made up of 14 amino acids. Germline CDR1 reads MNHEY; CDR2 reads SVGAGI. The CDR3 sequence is CASSYSQGAGELFF. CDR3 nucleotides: TGTGCCAGCAGTTACTCCCAGGGTGCCGGGGAGCTGTTTTTT.

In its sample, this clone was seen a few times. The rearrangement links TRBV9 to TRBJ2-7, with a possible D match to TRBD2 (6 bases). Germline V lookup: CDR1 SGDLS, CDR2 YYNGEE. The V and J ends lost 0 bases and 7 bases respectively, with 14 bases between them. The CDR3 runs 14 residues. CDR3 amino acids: CASSVAPQGGEQYF. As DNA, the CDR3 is TGTGCCAGCAGCGTAGCCCCCCAGGGAGGAGAGCAGTACTTC.

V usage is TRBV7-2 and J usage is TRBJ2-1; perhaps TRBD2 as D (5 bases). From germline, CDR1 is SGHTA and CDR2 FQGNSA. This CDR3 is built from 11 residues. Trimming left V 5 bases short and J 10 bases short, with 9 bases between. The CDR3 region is CASSRTGEQFF. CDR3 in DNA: TGTGCCAGCAGCCGGACTGGGGAGCAGTTCTTC.

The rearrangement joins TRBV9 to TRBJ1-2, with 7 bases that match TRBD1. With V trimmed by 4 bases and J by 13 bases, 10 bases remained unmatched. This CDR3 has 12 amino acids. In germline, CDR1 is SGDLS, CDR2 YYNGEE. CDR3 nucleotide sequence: TGTGCCAGCAGCAACCGGGACAGATCTTCCACCTTC. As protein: CASSNRDRSSTF.

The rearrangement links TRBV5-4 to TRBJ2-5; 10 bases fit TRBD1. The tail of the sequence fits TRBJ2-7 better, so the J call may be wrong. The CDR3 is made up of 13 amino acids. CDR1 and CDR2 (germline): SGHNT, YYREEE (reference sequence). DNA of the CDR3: TGTGCCAGCAGCGGGGACAGGGGCCACGAGCAGTACTTC. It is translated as CASSGDRGHEQYF.

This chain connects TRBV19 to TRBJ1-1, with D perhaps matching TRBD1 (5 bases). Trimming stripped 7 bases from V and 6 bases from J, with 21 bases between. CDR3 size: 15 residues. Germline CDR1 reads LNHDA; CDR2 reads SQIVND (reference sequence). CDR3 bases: TGTGCCAGTACCCCCCGGGGAGGGACGGGGGCTGAAGCTTTCTTT. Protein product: CASTPRGGTGAEAFF. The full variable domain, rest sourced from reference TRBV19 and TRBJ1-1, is DGGITQSPKYLFRKEGQNVTLSCEQNLNHDAMYWYRQDPGQGLRLIYYSQIVNDFQKGDIAEGYSVSREKKESFPLTVTSAQKNPTAFYLCASTPRGGTGAEAFFGQGTRLTVV.

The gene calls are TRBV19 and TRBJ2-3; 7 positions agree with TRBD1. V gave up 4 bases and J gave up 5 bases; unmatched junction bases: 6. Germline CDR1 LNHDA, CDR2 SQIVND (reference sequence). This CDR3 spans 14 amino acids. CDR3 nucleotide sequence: TGTGCCAGTAGTACCACAGGGGCGGTAGATACGCAGTATTTT. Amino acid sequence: CASSTTGAVDTQYF.

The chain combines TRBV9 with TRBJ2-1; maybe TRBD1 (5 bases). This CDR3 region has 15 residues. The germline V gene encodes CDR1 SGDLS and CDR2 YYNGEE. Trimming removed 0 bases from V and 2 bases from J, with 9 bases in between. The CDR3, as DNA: TGTGCCAGCAGCGTAGGAAGCAGGGCCTACAATGAGCAGTTCTTC. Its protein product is CASSVGSRAYNEQFF.

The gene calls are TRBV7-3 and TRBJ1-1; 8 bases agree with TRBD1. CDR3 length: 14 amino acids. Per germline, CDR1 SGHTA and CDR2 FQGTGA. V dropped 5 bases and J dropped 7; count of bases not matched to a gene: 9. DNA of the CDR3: TGTGCCAGCAGCCCGACGGGACAGGAGCTTGAAGCTTTCTTT. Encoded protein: CASSPTGQELEAFF.

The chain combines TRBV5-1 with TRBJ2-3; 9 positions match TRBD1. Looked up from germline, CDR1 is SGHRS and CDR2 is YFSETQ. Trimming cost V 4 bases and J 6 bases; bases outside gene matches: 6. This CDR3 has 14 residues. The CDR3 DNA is TGCGCCAGCAGCCTCCGGGACAGGGCTGATACGCAGTATTTT. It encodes CASSLRDRADTQYF.

The DNA of the CDR3 is TGTGCCAGCAGCTCCAAACCGGGAAGGGGAGGGTCCTACAATGAGCAGTTCTTC. Its translation: CASSSKPGRGGSYNEQFF. This chain joins TRBV7-3 and TRBJ2-1; 7 bases fit TRBD2. CDR1 and CDR2 (germline): SGHTA, FQGTGA. The V gene end was trimmed by 4 bases and the J gene end by 1 base; junction bases not matched to a gene: 13. This CDR3 spans 18 amino acids.

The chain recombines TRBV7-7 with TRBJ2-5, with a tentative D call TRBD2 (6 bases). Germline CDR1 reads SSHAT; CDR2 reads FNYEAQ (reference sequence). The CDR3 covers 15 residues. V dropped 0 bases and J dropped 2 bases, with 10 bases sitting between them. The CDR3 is CASSLAGGSQETQYF. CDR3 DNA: TGTGCCAGCAGCTTAGCGGGAGGTAGTCAAGAGACCCAGTACTTC.

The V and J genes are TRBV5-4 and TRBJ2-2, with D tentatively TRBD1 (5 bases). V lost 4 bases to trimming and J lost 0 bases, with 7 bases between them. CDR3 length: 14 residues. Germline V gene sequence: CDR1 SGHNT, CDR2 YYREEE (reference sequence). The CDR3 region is CASSQTANTGELFF. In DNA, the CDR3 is TGTGCCAGCAGCCAGACAGCGAACACCGGGGAGCTGTTTTTT.

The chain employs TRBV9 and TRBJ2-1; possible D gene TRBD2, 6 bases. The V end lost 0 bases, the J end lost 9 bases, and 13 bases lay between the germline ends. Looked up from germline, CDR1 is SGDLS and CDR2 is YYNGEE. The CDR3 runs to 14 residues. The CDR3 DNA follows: TGTGCCAGCAGCGTAGTCGGGTGGGGAGGTGAGCAGTTCTTC. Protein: CASSVVGWGGEQFF.

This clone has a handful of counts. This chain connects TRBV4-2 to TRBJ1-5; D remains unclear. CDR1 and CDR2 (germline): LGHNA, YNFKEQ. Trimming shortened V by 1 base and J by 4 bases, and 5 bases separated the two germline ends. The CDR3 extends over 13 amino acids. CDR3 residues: CASSQGPNQPQHF. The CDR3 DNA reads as TGTGCCAGCAGCCAAGGGCCGAATCAGCCCCAGCATTTT.

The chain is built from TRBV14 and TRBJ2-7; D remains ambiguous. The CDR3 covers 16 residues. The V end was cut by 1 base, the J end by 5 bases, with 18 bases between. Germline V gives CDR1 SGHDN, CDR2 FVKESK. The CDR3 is CASSQVDSPPSDEQYF. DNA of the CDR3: TGTGCCAGCAGCCAAGTCGACTCCCCACCCTCTGACGAGCAGTACTTC.

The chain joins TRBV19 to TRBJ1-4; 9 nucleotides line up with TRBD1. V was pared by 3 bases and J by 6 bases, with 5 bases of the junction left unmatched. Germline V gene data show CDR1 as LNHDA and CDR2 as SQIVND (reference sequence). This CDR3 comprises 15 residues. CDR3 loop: CASSISGTGYEKLFF. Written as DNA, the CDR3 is TGTGCCAGTAGTATCTCGGGGACAGGGTATGAAAAACTGTTTTTT. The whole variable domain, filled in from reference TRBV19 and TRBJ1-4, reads DGGITQSPKYLFRKEGQNVTLSCEQNLNHDAMYWYRQDPGQGLRLIYYSQIVNDFQKGDIAEGYSVSREKKESFPLTVTSAQKNPTAFYLCASSISGTGYEKLFFGSGTQLSVL.

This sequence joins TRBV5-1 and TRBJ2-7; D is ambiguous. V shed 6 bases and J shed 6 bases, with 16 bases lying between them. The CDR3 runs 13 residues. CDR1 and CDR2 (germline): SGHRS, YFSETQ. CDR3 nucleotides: TGCGCCAGCAACCCAGGCACCCTGGGCGAGCAGTACTTC. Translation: CASNPGTLGEQYF.

The CDR3 region is CASSYRGQSSYEQYF. Written as DNA, the CDR3 is TGTGCCAGCAGTTACAGGGGACAGAGCTCCTACGAGCAGTACTTC. The genes are TRBV6-5 and TRBJ2-7; 7 bases are shared with TRBD1. The length of the CDR3 is 15 residues. CDR1 and CDR2 (germline): MNHEY, SVGAGI. V was clipped by 2 bases and J by 0 bases; unmatched bases: 4.

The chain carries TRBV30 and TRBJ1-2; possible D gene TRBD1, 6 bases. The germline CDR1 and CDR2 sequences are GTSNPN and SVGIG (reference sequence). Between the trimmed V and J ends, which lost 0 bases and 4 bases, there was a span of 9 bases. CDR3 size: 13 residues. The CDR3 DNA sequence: TGTGCCTGGAGTGTACAACAGGGCTATGGCTACACCTTC. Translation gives CAWSVQQGYGYTF. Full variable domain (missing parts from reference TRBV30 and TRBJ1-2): SQTIHQWPATLVQPVGSPLSLECTVEGTSNPNLYWYRQAAGRGLQLLFYSVGIGQISSEVPQNLSASRPQDRQFILSSKKLLLSDSGFYLCAWSVQQGYGYTFGSGTRLTVV.